Listed below are T cell receptor beta chains from one sample, sequenced in a study of blood T cell repertoires in COVID-19. Clones were sequenced by immunoSEQ multiplex PCR, and TCRdb holds only the in-frame ones, with some missing. The table has over 60,000 clones, 82% seen once; the top ten hold roughly a sixth. Source material: peripheral blood. The receptors derive from a human donor in a cohort sampled during active COVID-19. Both conserved end residues are part of each CDR3. D genes are given only for firm matches. The size of a clone is reported for some rows only, either as once, few or many, or as a class for expanded clones.

J gene	V gene	clone size	D gene	CDR3 protein	CDR3 DNA
TRBJ1-3	TRBV5-1	few	TRBD1	CASSSGQGTGNTIYF	TGCGCCAGCAGCTCTGGACAGGGGACTGGAAACACCATATATTTT
TRBJ2-2	TRBV25-1	-	TRBD1	CASRRGQGWDGELFF	TGTGCCAGCAGACGGGGACAGGGCTGGGACGGGGAGCTGTTTTTT
TRBJ2-7	TRBV7-2	-	-	CASSPRLVYEQYF	TGTGCCAGCAGCCCCCGACTAGTTTACGAGCAGTACTTC
TRBJ1-2	TRBV7-9	-	TRBD1	CASRHKDRDNYGYTF	TGTGCCAGCAGGCACAAAGACAGGGATAACTATGGCTACACCTTC
TRBJ2-2	TRBV19	-	-	CASSIAGRTWGGELFF	TGTGCCAGTAGTATAGCGGGAAGGACCTGGGGCGGGGAGCTGTTTTTT
TRBJ1-2	TRBV7-2	-	TRBD1	CASTLRAGGRYGYTF	TGTGCCAGCACCCTTAGGGCAGGGGGCCGCTATGGCTACACCTTC
TRBJ2-5	TRBV11-2	-	TRBD2	CASSLVAGGETQYF	TGTGCCAGCAGCTTAGTGGCGGGGGGAGAGACCCAGTACTTC
TRBJ2-7	TRBV4-1	few	-	CASSQGEGSYEQYF	TGCGCCAGCAGCCAAGGAGAGGGCTCCTACGAGCAGTACTTC
TRBJ2-2	TRBV4-3	few	-	CASSQEAPTVLNTGELFF	TGCGCCAGCAGCCAAGAGGCCCCGACTGTGCTGAACACCGGGGAGCTGTTTTTT
TRBJ1-3	TRBV3-1/TRBV3-2	-	-	CASSQRRVPGNTIYF	TGTGCCAGCAGCCAACGCAGGGTTCCTGGAAACACCATATATTTT